This T cell receptor beta chain was retrieved from a study of cytomegalovirus exposure and HLA in healthy donors. General study results and limits: Donors belonging to an Asian-associated ancestry cluster reportedly showed fewer N-insertions in productive TCRs than the roughly 670-donor mean, according to what a later analysis found.

This clone turned up a few times. Its specificity is unknown. Other nucleotide sequences from this sample produce the same CDR3. With 60 Vbeta and 13 Jbeta primers, the PCR was carried out. Repertoires were generated with immunoSEQ multiplex PCR, while TCRdb's copy carries only in-frame clones and drops some. The table lists over 100,000 clones, over 60% of them singletons. Germline V CDR1 and CDR2: MNHEY, SMNVEV (reference sequence). Trimming cost V 6 bases and J 4 bases; bases outside gene matches: 4. The CDR3 extends over 13 amino acids. The rearrangement joins TRBV27 to TRBJ1-2, with 8 bases that match TRBD1. Sequenced material: PBMCs. The TCR was taken from a woman under 40 in good health and CMV-seronegative. CDR3 amino acids: CASRRQGSYGYTF. The DNA for the CDR3 is TGTGCCAGCAGAAGACAGGGGAGCTATGGCTACACCTTC.